A single TCR beta chain is shown here with its context. The data are from a study of T cell clusters in autoimmune cytopenias. CDR1 and CDR2 from the germline V gene are MRHNA and SNTAGT. This CDR3 region has 13 residues. TRB was amplified by touch-down multiplex PCR, primer pools A and B combined. For each CDR3 protein, TCRdb gives one entry from its re-call of the multiplex PCR reads, without DNA. The table lists 10,000 to 15,000 distinct CDR3 sequences. TRB amplification used approximately 250 ng of peripheral blood genomic DNA. The same sample was also studied in work on T cell repertoires in aging, cancer and after chemotherapy.

The specimen sequenced was peripheral blood. V is TRBV6-4 and J is TRBJ1-1. The sequence derives from a human donor in good health. CDR3 amino acids: CASSDREGTEAFF.